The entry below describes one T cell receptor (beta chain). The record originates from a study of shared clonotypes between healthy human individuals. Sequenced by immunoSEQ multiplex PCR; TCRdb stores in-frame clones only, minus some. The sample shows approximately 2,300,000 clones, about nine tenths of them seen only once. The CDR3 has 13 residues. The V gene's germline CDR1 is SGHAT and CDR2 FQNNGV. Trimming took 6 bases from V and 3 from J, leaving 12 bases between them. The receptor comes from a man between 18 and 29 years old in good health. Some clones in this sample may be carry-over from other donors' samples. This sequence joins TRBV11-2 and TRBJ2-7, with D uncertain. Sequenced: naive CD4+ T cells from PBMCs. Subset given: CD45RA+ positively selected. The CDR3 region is CASSHPGVYEQYF. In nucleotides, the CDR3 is TGTGCCAGCAGTCACCCTGGGGTCTACGAGCAGTACTTC.